These 8 T cell receptor beta chains were sequenced from one sample in a study of cytomegalovirus exposure and HLA in healthy donors. Produced via immunoSEQ multiplex PCR; TCRdb's table is partial and in-frame only. Of about 160,000 clones listed, roughly nine tenths are singletons. What was sequenced was PBMCs. These TCRs come from a woman aged 30 to 39 in good health and CMV-seronegative.

This clone was detected a few times. V gene TRBV7-9 combines with J gene TRBJ1-1; D remains ambiguous. The germline V gene encodes CDR1 SEHNR and CDR2 FQNEAQ (reference sequence). V was clipped by 2 bases and J by 11 bases, with 21 bases between them. The length of the CDR3 is 15 residues. The CDR3 is CASSLSSGQKRVAFF. CDR3 sequence (DNA): TGTGCCAGCAGCTTAAGTTCAGGTCAAAAGAGGGTTGCTTTCTTT.

The chain carries TRBV9 and TRBJ2-1; 11 positions agree with TRBD2. J gave up 3 bases and V 3 bases, and 2 bases lay outside the gene matches. The CDR3 runs to 15 residues. Germline-derived CDR1 and CDR2 are SGDLS and YYNGEE. Here the CDR3 DNA reads TGTGCCAGCAGCGAGACTAGCGGGGTCTACAATGAGCAGTTCTTC. Translating it yields CASSETSGVYNEQFF.

This clone was seen only once. DNA for the CDR3: TGTGCCAGCAGCTCATCGACAGGGTCTCAGCCCCAGCATTTT. This encodes CASSSSTGSQPQHF. The gene calls are TRBV7-9 and TRBJ1-5, with TRBD1 matching over 7 bases. CDR3 length: 14 amino acids. Trimming took 4 bases from V and 6 from J; bases not matched to a gene: 6. The germline CDR1 and CDR2 sequences are SEHNR and FQNEAQ (reference sequence).

This clone was observed a single time. The V and J genes are TRBV29-1 and TRBJ2-2; TRBD1 matches 8 bases. The CDR3 covers 12 residues. V shed 4 bases and J 8 bases; nucleotides not matched to a gene: 3. Germline V lookup: CDR1 SQVTM, CDR2 ANQGSEA. Here the CDR3 reads CSVVQGEGELFF. In DNA, the CDR3 is TGCAGCGTTGTACAGGGGGAGGGGGAGCTGTTTTTT.

For this clone: Other DNA sequences within the sample encode an identical CDR3. The rearrangement links TRBV5-6 to TRBJ2-1, with D unclear. Germline V gene lookup returns CDR1 SGHDT and CDR2 YYEEEE. V lost 1 base, J lost 4 bases, and 3 bases lay in between. The CDR3 is 12 residues long. CDR3: CASSLRYNEQFF. As DNA, the CDR3 is TGTGCCAGCAGCTTGAGGTACAATGAGCAGTTCTTC.

The rearrangement uses TRBV7-3 and TRBJ2-1; TRBD2 aligns across 10 bases. This CDR3 is built from 15 residues. V trimming: 5 bases; J trimming: 10 bases; junction bases outside the gene matches: 11. Germline assignment: CDR1 SGHTA and CDR2 FQGTGA. CDR3 nucleotide sequence: TGTGCCAGCAGCCGCACCAGCGGGGGGGCCTACGAGCAGTTCTTC. This codes for CASSRTSGGAYEQFF.

This clone appeared a single time. The chain is built from TRBV7-9 and TRBJ2-1; tentatively, D is TRBD1 or TRBD2 (5 bases each). Germline V gives CDR1 SEHNR, CDR2 FQNEAQ (reference sequence). The CDR3 is made up of 15 amino acids. Trimming took 1 base from V and 2 from J, leaving 9 bases between them. The CDR3 DNA is TGTGCCAGCAGCTTAGACCGGGACGCCTACAATGAGCAGTTCTTC. Encoded protein: CASSLDRDAYNEQFF.

The chain employs TRBV29-1 and TRBJ2-1; D uncertain. The CDR3 spans 14 residues. Germline V lookup: CDR1 SQVTM, CDR2 ANQGSEA. V was pared by 3 bases and J by 3 bases, with 12 bases between. The DNA of the CDR3 is TGCAGCGTTGATCCAGAGAGAAACTACAATGAGCAGTTCTTC. Residues: CSVDPERNYNEQFF.